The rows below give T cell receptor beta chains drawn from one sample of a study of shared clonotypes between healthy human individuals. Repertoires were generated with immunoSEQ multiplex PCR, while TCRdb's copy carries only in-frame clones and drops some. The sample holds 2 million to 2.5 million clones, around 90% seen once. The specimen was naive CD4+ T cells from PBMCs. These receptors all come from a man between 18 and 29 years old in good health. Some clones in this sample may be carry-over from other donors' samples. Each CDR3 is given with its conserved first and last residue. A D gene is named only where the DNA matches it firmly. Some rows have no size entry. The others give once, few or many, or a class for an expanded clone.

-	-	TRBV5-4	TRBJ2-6	CASTNQEVFSGANVLTF	TGTGCCAGCACCAATCAAGAGGTGTTCTCTGGGGCCAACGTCCTGACTTTC
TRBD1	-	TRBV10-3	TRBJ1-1	CATGQQNTEAFF	TGTGCCACGGGACAGCAGAACACTGAAGCTTTCTTT
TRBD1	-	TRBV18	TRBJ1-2	CASSPDRGHGYTF	TGTGCCAGCTCACCGGACAGGGGGCACGGCTACACCTTC
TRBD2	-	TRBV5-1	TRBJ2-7	CASSREGTLEQYF	TGCGCCAGCAGTAGGGAGGGTACCCTCGAGCAGTACTTC
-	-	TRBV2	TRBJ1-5	CASSVLGNNQPQHF	TGTGCCAGCAGTGTATTGGGGAACAATCAGCCCCAGCATTTT
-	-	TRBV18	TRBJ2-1	CASSQAAAYNEQFF	TGTGCCAGCTCACAAGCGGCGGCCTACAATGAGCAGTTCTTC
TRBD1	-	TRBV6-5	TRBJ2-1	CASSRDSPLWNEQFF	TGTGCCAGCAGTAGGGACAGCCCTCTTTGGAATGAGCAGTTCTTC
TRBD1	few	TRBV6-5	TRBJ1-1	CASSPRGVGAFF	TGTGCCAGCAGTCCCAGGGGGGTCGGGGCTTTCTTT
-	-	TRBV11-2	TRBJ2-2	CASSLRGNINTGELFF	TGTGCCAGCAGCTTACGCGGAAATATAAACACCGGGGAGCTGTTTTTT
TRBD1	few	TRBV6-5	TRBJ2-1	CASRRDRASYNEQFF	TGTGCCAGCAGAAGGGACAGGGCCTCCTACAATGAGCAGTTCTTC
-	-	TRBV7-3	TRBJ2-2	CASRRGGTSTGELFF	TGTGCCAGCAGGCGGGGCGGGACGTCCACCGGGGAGCTGTTTTTT
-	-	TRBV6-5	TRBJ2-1	CASSYSITSFYNEQFF	TGTGCCAGCAGTTACTCGATTACTAGCTTCTACAATGAGCAGTTCTTC
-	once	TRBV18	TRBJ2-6	CASSTTGGLTPDSGANVLTF	TGTGCCAGCTCGACGACCGGAGGGTTGACTCCTGACTCTGGGGCCAACGTCCTGACTTTC
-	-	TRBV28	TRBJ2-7	CASSLPGKSYEQYF	TGTGCCAGCAGCCTCCCTGGGAAGAGCTACGAGCAGTACTTC
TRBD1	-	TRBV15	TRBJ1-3	CATSTGDRAGNTIYF	TGTGCCACCAGCACCGGGGACAGGGCTGGAAACACCATATATTTT
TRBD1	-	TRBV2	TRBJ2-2	CASQDRENTGELFF	TGTGCCAGCCAGGACAGGGAGAACACCGGGGAGCTGTTTTTT
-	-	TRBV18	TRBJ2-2	CASSPLGNTGELFF	TGTGCCAGCTCCCCCCTCGGGAACACCGGGGAGCTGTTTTTT
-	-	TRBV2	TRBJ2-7	CASKGGSTESLYEQYF	TGTGCCAGCAAGGGTGGGTCTACAGAGTCACTATACGAGCAGTACTTC
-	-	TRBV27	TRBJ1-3	CASSPRGGYSGNTIYF	TGTGCCAGCAGTCCACGGGGGGGGTACTCCGGAAACACCATATATTTT
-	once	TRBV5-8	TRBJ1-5	CASSPVAGASNQPQHF	TGTGCCAGCAGCCCGGTAGCCGGGGCCAGCAATCAGCCCCAGCATTTT
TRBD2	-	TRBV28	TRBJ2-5	CASRVLGRLAHQETQYF	TGTGCCAGCAGGGTCCTTGGGCGACTAGCGCATCAAGAGACCCAGTACTTC
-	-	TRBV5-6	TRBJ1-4	CASSLAGGGLFF	TGTGCCAGCAGCTTGGCCGGGGGAGGGCTGTTTTTT
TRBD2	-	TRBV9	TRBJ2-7	CASSGSGLAGYEQYF	TGTGCCAGCAGCGGAAGTGGACTAGCGGGATACGAGCAGTACTTC
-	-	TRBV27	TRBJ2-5	CASSSHSETQYF	TGTGCCAGCAGTTCGCATTCGGAGACCCAGTACTTC
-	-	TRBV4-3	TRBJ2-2	CASSPGTGGEGGELFF	TGCGCCAGCAGCCCCGGGACTGGGGGAGAGGGCGGGGAGCTGTTTTTT
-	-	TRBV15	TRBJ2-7	CATSRGVGSGSYEQYF	TGTGCCACCAGCAGAGGCGTGGGTAGCGGCTCCTACGAGCAGTACTTC
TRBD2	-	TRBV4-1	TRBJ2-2	CASSHTPGLEGRWVKTGELFF	TGCGCCAGCAGCCACACCCCGGGACTAGAAGGTCGGTGGGTTAAGACCGGGGAGCTGTTTTTT
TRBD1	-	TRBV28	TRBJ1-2	CASSRDRAFTGYTF	TGTGCCAGCAGTCGTGACAGGGCTTTTACTGGCTACACCTTC
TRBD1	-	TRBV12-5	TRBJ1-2	CASGLSTGSHYGYTF	TGTGCTAGTGGTTTGTCGACAGGGAGCCACTATGGCTACACCTTC
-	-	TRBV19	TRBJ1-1	CASVGLGSLNSEAFF	TGTGCCAGTGTCGGGCTGGGAAGTTTAAACTCTGAAGCTTTCTTT
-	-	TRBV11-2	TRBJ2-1	CASNRGGVSYNEQFF	TGTGCCAGCAATCGGGGAGGTGTCTCCTACAATGAGCAGTTCTTC
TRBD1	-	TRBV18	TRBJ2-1	CASSPPSGDRGNNEQFF	TGTGCCAGCTCACCACCGAGTGGCGACAGGGGGAACAATGAGCAGTTCTTC
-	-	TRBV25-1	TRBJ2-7	CASSERADSYEQYF	TGTGCCAGCAGTGAACGAGCGGACTCCTACGAGCAGTACTTC
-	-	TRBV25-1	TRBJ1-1	CASSDRDGWNTEAFF	TGTGCCAGCAGTGACAGGGACGGATGGAACACTGAAGCTTTCTTT
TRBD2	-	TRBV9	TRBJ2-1	CASSVGRGREGSYNEQFF	TGTGCCAGCAGCGTAGGGCGAGGGCGGGAGGGGTCCTACAATGAGCAGTTCTTC
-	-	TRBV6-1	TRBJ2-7	CASSEGWGHEQYF	TGTGCCAGCAGTGAAGGATGGGGCCACGAGCAGTACTTC
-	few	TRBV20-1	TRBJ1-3	CSAPGGNTIYF	TGCAGTGCCCCAGGGGGAAACACCATATATTTT
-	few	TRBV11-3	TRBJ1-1	CASSLVRDTEAFF	TGTGCCAGCAGCTTAGTTAGGGACACTGAAGCTTTCTTT
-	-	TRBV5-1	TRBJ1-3	CASSWGPGSGNTIYF	TGCGCCAGCAGCTGGGGCCCGGGGTCTGGAAACACCATATATTTT
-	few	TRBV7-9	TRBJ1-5	CASSLQGNQPQHF	TGTGCCAGCAGCCTCCAGGGGAATCAGCCCCAGCATTTT
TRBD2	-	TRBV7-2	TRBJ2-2	CASSFQGGSGRRTGELFF	TGTGCCAGCAGCTTCCAGGGCGGTAGCGGGAGACGCACCGGGGAGCTGTTTTTT
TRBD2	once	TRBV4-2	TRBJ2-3	CASSQDLLAGAGNTQYF	TGTGCCAGCAGCCAAGATCTCCTAGCGGGAGCTGGGAATACGCAGTATTTT
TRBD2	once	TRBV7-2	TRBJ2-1	CASSPQGLAGGYNEQFF	TGTGCCAGCAGCCCTCAGGGACTAGCGGGAGGGTACAATGAGCAGTTCTTC
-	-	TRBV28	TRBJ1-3	CASSSSGQLHSGNTIYF	TGTGCCAGCAGTTCCTCCGGTCAATTACACTCTGGAAACACCATATATTTT
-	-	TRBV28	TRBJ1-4	CASTLPGGSEKLFF	TGTGCCAGCACCTTGCCGGGCGGGAGTGAAAAACTGTTTTTT
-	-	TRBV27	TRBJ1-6	CASSRGTNRLGSPLHF	TGTGCCAGCTCGCGCGGGACCAATAGGTTGGGTTCACCCCTCCACTTT
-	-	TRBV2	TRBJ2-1	CASRRLTSYNEQFF	TGTGCCTCCCGGCGGCTAACATCCTACAATGAGCAGTTCTTC
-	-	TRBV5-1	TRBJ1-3	CASQAGLSGNTIYF	TGCGCCAGCCAGGCGGGCCTCTCTGGAAACACCATATATTTT
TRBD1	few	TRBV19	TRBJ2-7	CASSDVRQGVYEQYF	TGTGCCAGTAGTGACGTGAGACAGGGAGTGTACGAGCAGTACTTC
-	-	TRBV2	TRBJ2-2	CASSRDLAGGELFF	TGTGCCAGCAGTCGGGACTTGGCGGGAGGGGAGCTGTTTTTT
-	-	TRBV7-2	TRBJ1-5	CASSLTGPSNQPQHF	TGTGCCAGCAGCCTAACAGGGCCTTCCAATCAGCCCCAGCATTTT
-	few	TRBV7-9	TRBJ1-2	CASSVGGPYGYTF	TGTGCCAGCAGCGTCGGGGGGCCATATGGCTACACCTTC
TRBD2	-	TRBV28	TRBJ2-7	CASSRLAGPGYEQYF	TGTGCCAGCAGCAGACTAGCGGGGCCAGGGTACGAGCAGTACTTC
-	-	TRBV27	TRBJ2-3	CASRDTDTQYF	TGTGCCAGCAGGGACACAGATACGCAGTATTTT
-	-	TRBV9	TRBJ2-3	CASSVAPSTDTQYF	TGTGCCAGCAGCGTAGCACCATCCACAGATACGCAGTATTTT
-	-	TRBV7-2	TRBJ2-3	CASSPPSTDTQYF	TGTGCCAGCAGCCCGCCTAGCACAGATACGCAGTATTTT
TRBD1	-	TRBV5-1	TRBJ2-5	CASSWAGTAGETQYF	TGCGCCAGCAGCTGGGCCGGGACAGCTGGGGAGACCCAGTACTTC
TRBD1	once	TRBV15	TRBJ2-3	CATSRGGTGHGTQYF	TGTGCCACCAGCAGAGGCGGGACAGGGCACGGTACGCAGTATTTT
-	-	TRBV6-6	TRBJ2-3	CASSYEWGLKTDTQYF	TGTGCCAGCAGTTATGAGTGGGGTTTGAAAACAGATACGCAGTATTTT